These 29 T cell receptor beta chains came from one sample sequenced in a study of T cell changes during pregnancy in multiple sclerosis. Assay: immunoSEQ multiplex PCR; the TCRdb copy retains only in-frame clones and omits some. Among roughly 56,000 clones, over 75% were seen once, and the ten largest hold over 1.5%. Here the sequenced sample was peripheral blood, taken in the first trimester of pregnancy. The receptors shown here come from a female donor with multiple sclerosis, enrolled in a pregnancy study.

V is TRBV9 and J is TRBJ2-3; D might be TRBD2 (5 bases). This CDR3 has 15 amino acids. Germline V lookup: CDR1 SGDLS, CDR2 YYNGEE. Trimming took off 3 bases at V and 2 bases at J, with 13 bases between the two ends. The CDR3 coding sequence is TGTGCCAGCAGCGGACCCGGAGGACCCACAGATACGCAGTATTTT. Translation: CASSGPGGPTDTQYF.

This chain uses TRBV10-3 with TRBJ2-7; 7 nucleotides agree with TRBD1. Trimming removed 2 bases from V and 4 bases from J; junction bases left unmatched: 11. This CDR3 spans 16 amino acids. The germline gives CDR1 ENHRY, CDR2 SYGVKD. CDR3 nucleotide sequence: TGTGCCATCAGTGAGGTATTGAGGACAGGAATTTACGAGCAGTACTTC. It translates to CAISEVLRTGIYEQYF.

The rearrangement uses TRBV18 and TRBJ2-2, with D possibly TRBD1 on 5 matching bases. Trimming removed 3 bases at V and 1 base at J, with 9 bases between. This CDR3 is 15 amino acids long. Germline-derived CDR1 and CDR2 are KGHSH and LQKENI. The CDR3 nucleotides are TGTGCCAGCTCACCTCGGACATTGAACACCGGGGAGCTGTTTTTT. The encoded protein is CASSPRTLNTGELFF.

CDR3: CASSSASGRSGELFF. CDR3 coding DNA: TGTGCCAGCAGTTCGGCTAGCGGGAGGTCCGGGGAGCTGTTTTTT. V and J are TRBV6-5 and TRBJ2-2, with 11 bases fitting TRBD2. V lost 4 bases, J lost 6 bases, and 4 bases stayed unmatched. The CDR3 spans 15 residues. Germline loops: CDR1 MNHEY, CDR2 SVGAGI.

This clone has just one count. V gene TRBV6-1 combines with J gene TRBJ1-2; 8 bases fit TRBD1. V lost 3 bases to trimming and J lost 4 bases; unmatched junction nucleotides: 10. CDR1 is MNHNS and CDR2 is SASEGT in the germline V gene. The CDR3 loop spans 16 amino acids. This CDR3 is CASSDPPRGPVYGYTF. CDR3 bases: TGTGCCAGCAGTGACCCACCCAGGGGGCCAGTCTATGGCTACACCTTC.

The chain employs TRBV4-3 and TRBJ1-5; a weak D match, TRBD1 (6 bases). Per the germline V gene, CDR1 is LGHNA and CDR2 is YSLEER. There are 13 residues in the CDR3. V was clipped by 4 bases and J by 7 bases, with 11 bases between them. CDR3 coding DNA: TGCGCCAGCAGCCGTCACAGGGAGCAGCCCCAGCATTTT. It codes for CASSRHREQPQHF.

The gene calls are TRBV6-1 and TRBJ2-1, with TRBD2 matching over 8 bases. After removal of 3 bases from V and 2 bases from J, the junction contained 12 bases not matched to a gene. The CDR3 has 18 amino acids. CDR1 is MNHNS, CDR2 SASEGT, per germline. Written as DNA, the CDR3 is TGTGCCAGCAGTGAGGGGACTAGGGTTATTCTTACCTACAATGAGCAGTTCTTC. It yields the protein CASSEGTRVILTYNEQFF.

This clone was observed once. CDR3 sequence reads: CASRGWGGGDTQYF. CDR3 coding DNA: TGTGCCAGCAGAGGATGGGGGGGAGGGGATACGCAGTATTTT. The V call is TRBV27, the J call TRBJ2-3; 7 bases are a match to TRBD2. The CDR3 runs 14 residues. Germline assignment: CDR1 MNHEY and CDR2 SMNVEV (reference sequence). With V trimmed by 6 bases and J by 6 bases, 9 bases remained unmatched.

The J gene is TRBJ2-7, the V gene TRBV5-4; TRBD2 matches 8 bases. Germline CDR1 SGHNT, CDR2 YYREEE (reference sequence). The CDR3 is made up of 14 amino acids. The V segment lost 0 bases and the J segment 6 bases; nucleotides outside the gene matches: 5. In DNA form, the CDR3 reads TGTGCCAGCAGCTTGGCGGGTAGCGGGATCGAGCAGTACTTC. This sequence encodes CASSLAGSGIEQYF.

This chain uses TRBV10-1 with TRBJ2-5; no clear D. This CDR3 is built from 13 residues. V lost 2 bases to trimming and J lost 2 bases, with 6 bases between them. Germline values: CDR1 WNHNN, CDR2 SYGVQD (reference sequence). This chain's CDR3 is CASSEEAQETQYF. The CDR3 region has the DNA TGCGCCAGCAGTGAGGAGGCTCAAGAGACCCAGTACTTC.

This clone has a single count. This rearrangement joins TRBV5-1 to TRBJ2-2; TRBD1 might be the D (5 bases). The V gene lost 5 bases and the J gene lost 1 base, with 6 bases spanning the gap. Germline V CDR1 and CDR2: SGHRS, YFSETQ. This CDR3 is built from 13 residues. As DNA, the CDR3 is TGCGCCAGCAGGACAGAGAACACCGGGGAGCTGTTTTTT. Its protein product is CASRTENTGELFF.

In its sample, this clone was seen once. V usage is TRBV2 and J usage is TRBJ1-3; TRBD1 matches at 10 bases. This CDR3 comprises 15 residues. V trimming: 8 bases; J trimming: 2 bases; junction bases outside the gene matches: 6. Germline V CDR1 and CDR2: SNHLY, FYNNEI. This CDR3 is CASSTGTGAGNTIYF. The CDR3 region has the DNA TGTGCCAGCTCTACCGGGACAGGGGCTGGAAACACCATATATTTT.

In this sample, this clone turned up a few times. This rearrangement joins TRBV10-1 to TRBJ2-7; 10 nucleotides align to TRBD2. This CDR3 region has 14 residues. The germline gives CDR1 WNHNN, CDR2 SYGVQD (reference sequence). The J segment lost 3 bases and the V segment lost 6 bases, leaving 5 bases of the junction unmatched. The CDR3 sequence is CASSPGTSVYEQYF. Here the CDR3 DNA reads TGCGCCAGCAGCCCTGGGACTAGCGTCTACGAGCAGTACTTC.

This chain uses TRBV5-1 with TRBJ2-3, with 10 bases identical to TRBD2. V was pared by 2 bases and J by 1 base, with 4 bases of the junction left unmatched. This CDR3 region has 16 residues. The V gene's germline CDR1 is SGHRS and CDR2 YFSETQ. CDR3 nucleotides: TGCGCCAGCAGCTTAACCGGGACTAGCGGCACAGATACGCAGTATTTT. It is translated as CASSLTGTSGTDTQYF.

V and J are TRBV7-6 and TRBJ2-7; 7 bases agree with TRBD1. V lost 1 base, J lost 6 bases, and 9 bases stayed unmatched. This CDR3 region has 15 residues. From germline, CDR1 is SGHVS and CDR2 FNYEAQ. DNA for the CDR3: TGTGCCAGCAGCTTAGAGATCGGACAGGTGGGCGAGCAGTACTTC. Its protein is CASSLEIGQVGEQYF.

This chain joins TRBV7-5 and TRBJ2-5; the table assigns TRBD2, which was not confirmed against the DNA. TRBV7-5 is shown as a pseudogene. The CDR3 sequence is 15 residues long. The CDR3, as DNA: TGTGCCAGAAGCTTAGAGAGGGAGCTCCAGGAGACCCAGTACTTC. It yields the protein CARSLERELQETQYF.

The chain uses TRBV19 and TRBJ1-2; D is possibly TRBD1 (5 bases). The germline CDR1 and CDR2 sequences are LNHDA and SQIVND (reference sequence). V lost 6 bases, J lost 5 bases, and 16 bases lay in between. CDR3 size: 14 residues. This CDR3 reads CASRFSAGGYGYTF. The CDR3 DNA reads TGTGCCAGTAGATTCTCGGCGGGGGGGTATGGCTACACCTTC.

The chain carries TRBV7-9 and TRBJ1-1; 9 bases map to TRBD1. V gave up 6 bases and J gave up 11 bases; unmatched junction bases: 7. Germline values: CDR1 SEHNR, CDR2 FQNEAQ (reference sequence). This CDR3 has 12 residues. CDR3: CASSPGTGLAFF. The CDR3 DNA follows: TGTGCCAGCAGTCCCGGGACAGGGCTGGCTTTCTTT. Filled out from reference TRBV7-9 and TRBJ1-1, the complete variable domain reads DTGVSQNPRHKITKRGQNVTFRCDPISEHNRLYWYRQTLGQGPEFLTYFQNEAQLEKSRLLSDRFSAERPKGSFSTLEIQRTEQGDSAMYLCASSPGTGLAFFGQGTRLTVV.

This chain uses TRBV5-4 with TRBJ1-5, with 7 positions matching TRBD1. The trim removed 3 bases at V and 3 bases at J, leaving 3 bases unmatched. The CDR3 runs to 14 residues. CDR1 and CDR2 (germline): SGHNT, YYREEE (reference sequence). The CDR3, as DNA: TGTGCCAGCAGCTCTGACAGGGCCAATCAGCCCCAGCATTTT. Protein sequence: CASSSDRANQPQHF.

This clone was seen just once. The gene calls are TRBV27 and TRBJ2-3; possibly TRBD2 for D (5 bases). V lost 3 bases, J lost 8 bases, and 15 bases lay in between. The CDR3 is made up of 14 amino acids. The germline CDR1 and CDR2 sequences are MNHEY and SMNVEV (reference sequence). Written as DNA, the CDR3 is TGTGCCAGCAGTTTTAGGACCGAGGGCGTTACGCAGTATTTT. It is translated as CASSFRTEGVTQYF.

The CDR3 loop reads CASSSRGGIVSYEQYF. In nucleotides, the CDR3 is TGTGCCAGTAGTTCGCGCGGGGGGATTGTATCCTACGAGCAGTACTTC. This chain joins TRBV19 and TRBJ2-7; 8 bases are a match to TRBD2. The CDR3 runs to 16 residues. Germline loops: CDR1 LNHDA, CDR2 SQIVND (reference sequence). Trimming cost V 5 bases and J 1 base; bases outside gene matches: 10.

The V and J genes are TRBV19 and TRBJ2-6, with a possible D match to TRBD2 (6 bases). CDR1 is LNHDA, CDR2 SQIVND, per germline (reference sequence). The CDR3 spans 17 residues. Trimming took off 3 bases at V and 4 bases at J, with 16 bases between the two ends. The chain's CDR3 is CASSIRRGATGANVLTF. The CDR3 DNA follows: TGTGCCAGTAGTATCAGGAGGGGCGCTACGGGGGCCAACGTCCTGACTTTC.

This chain uses TRBV19 with TRBJ1-1, with D uncertain. The germline V and J ends were trimmed by 4 bases and 4 bases, with 10 bases remaining between them. The germline V gene has CDR1 LNHDA and CDR2 SQIVND (reference sequence). The CDR3 consists of 13 residues. CDR3 nucleotides: TGTGCCAGTAGTACACACGGGAGCACTGAAGCTTTCTTT. Translated: CASSTHGSTEAFF.

The chain joins TRBV7-2 to TRBJ1-3; maybe TRBD1 (6 bases). The CDR3 covers 17 residues. The germline V gene encodes CDR1 SGHTA and CDR2 FQGNSA. Trimming stripped 1 base from V and 0 bases from J, with 13 bases between. In DNA form, the CDR3 reads TGTGCCAGCAGCTTAGTGGGGACATCACTCTCTGGAAACACCATATATTTT. As protein: CASSLVGTSLSGNTIYF.

The V and J genes are TRBV7-3 and TRBJ2-3; TRBD2 matches 9 bases. CDR1 is SGHTA and CDR2 is FQGTGA in the germline V gene. The CDR3 has 14 residues. Losses at the gene ends were 5 bases for V and 4 bases for J; bases not matched to a gene: 4. The CDR3 sequence is CASSIAGAADTQYF. The CDR3 region has the DNA TGTGCCAGCAGCATAGCGGGAGCGGCAGATACGCAGTATTTT.

This clone was counted once. The chain has TRBV18 and TRBJ2-5; the match to TRBD1 covers 7 bases. Losses at the gene ends were 2 bases for V and 0 bases for J; bases not matched to a gene: 6. This CDR3 comprises 16 residues. Germline CDR1 is KGHSH and CDR2 is LQKENI. Here the CDR3 DNA reads TGTGCCAGCTCACCAAACAGGGGCCGAAACCAAGAGACCCAGTACTTC. Protein: CASSPNRGRNQETQYF.

This sequence joins TRBV5-4 and TRBJ1-1, with TRBD1 identical over 10 bases. CDR1 SGHNT and CDR2 YYREEE come from the germline V gene (reference sequence). The V gene end was trimmed by 3 bases and the J gene end by 6 bases; junction bases not matched to a gene: 8. This CDR3 has 15 amino acids. CDR3 sequence: CASSWGDRGWAEAFF. CDR3 nucleotides: TGTGCCAGCAGCTGGGGGGACAGGGGTTGGGCTGAAGCTTTCTTT.

The chain employs TRBV13 and TRBJ2-2, with a weak D call TRBD1 (6 bases). CDR3 length: 15 amino acids. The germline CDR1 and CDR2 sequences are PRHDT and FYEKMQ (reference sequence). V was pared by 1 base and J by 3 bases, with 9 bases between. The CDR3 DNA sequence: TGTGCCAGCAGCTTAGACAGGGAATACACCGGGGAGCTGTTTTTT. Translated, it gives CASSLDREYTGELFF.

The chain recombines TRBV6-5 with TRBJ2-3, with no clear D. The germline V and J ends were trimmed by 4 bases and 3 bases, with 14 bases remaining between them. The germline CDR1 and CDR2 sequences are MNHEY and SVGAGI. This CDR3 is 15 amino acids long. CDR3 nucleotide sequence: TGTGCCAGCAGTTCCGTCGGCGGTTGTACAGATACGCAGTATTTT. Encoded protein: CASSSVGGCTDTQYF.